One and the same sample provided the 32 T cell receptor beta chains below, sequenced in a study of OX40 agonist ivuxolimab in advanced cancers. Libraries were made using the immunoSEQ multiplex PCR assay. TCRdb took over this immuneACCESS table, retaining in-frame rearrangements with V and J assigned. Such tables are incomplete; in checked studies, under half of the missing clones stem from an unresolved V gene, and the remainder is unexplained. Here the sample has about 76,000 clones; approximately 88% occur a single time. 13% of the sample is taken by the ten largest. The sequencing here drew on CD4+ or CD8+ T cells sorted from blood, taken in a trial of the OX40 agonist ivuxolimab. The origin of the receptors is an adult with an advanced solid tumor such as melanoma, head and neck, liver or kidney cancer.

J is TRBJ2-7 and V is TRBV6-5; D may be TRBD1 or TRBD2 (5 bases each). The germline V gene encodes CDR1 MNHEY and CDR2 SVGAGI. Trimming took off 1 base at V and 0 bases at J, with 10 bases between the two ends. The CDR3 totals 15 residues. The CDR3 loop is CASSYLSGSSYEQYF. The DNA for the CDR3 is TGTGCCAGCAGTTACTTGTCAGGGAGCTCCTACGAGCAGTACTTC.

The V and J genes are TRBV7-9 and TRBJ2-7; TRBD2 matches at 7 bases. The V and J ends lost 6 bases and 3 bases, in that order; junction bases with no gene match: 11. This CDR3 is built from 15 residues. The germline gives CDR1 SEHNR, CDR2 FQNEAQ (reference sequence). The CDR3 sequence: CASRPAGVPDYEQYF. In DNA, the CDR3 is TGTGCCAGCAGGCCCGCGGGGGTCCCGGACTACGAGCAGTACTTC.

The chain employs TRBV2 and TRBJ1-5; D is unresolved. Germline CDR1 and CDR2: SNHLY and FYNNEI. The CDR3 is 14 amino acids. Deletions cut 4 bases from V and 2 bases from J, with 9 bases between. CDR3 in DNA: TGTGCCAGCAGTGGGGATATTGGCAATCAGCCCCAGCATTTT. It yields the protein CASSGDIGNQPQHF.

This clone was found once. The chain couples TRBV4-1 to TRBJ2-5; D ambiguous. Gene TRBJ2-7 matches the end of the DNA better, so the J call may be wrong. Germline V CDR1 and CDR2: MGHRA, YSYEKL. The CDR3 is 14 amino acids. This chain's CDR3 is CASSQDLRNYEQYF. The CDR3 nucleotides read TGCGCCAGCAGCCAAGATCTACGGAATTACGAGCAGTACTTC.

The V call is TRBV7-8, the J call TRBJ1-1; D unclear. V gave up 1 base and J gave up 3 bases, with 12 bases separating them. The CDR3 covers 15 residues. The germline V gene encodes CDR1 SGHVS and CDR2 FQNEAQ. The CDR3, as DNA: TGTGCCAGCAGCTTAGTCGGACGGGCGGACACTGAAGCTTTCTTT. This encodes CASSLVGRADTEAFF.

The chain couples TRBV5-1 to TRBJ1-5, with D tentatively TRBD1 (6 bases). Per germline, CDR1 SGHRS and CDR2 YFSETQ. The CDR3 is made up of 14 amino acids. Trimming stripped 3 bases from V and 5 bases from J, with 12 bases between. Here the CDR3 DNA reads TGCGCCAGCAGCTCCGGGACAAGCGATCAGCCCCAGCATTTT. This sequence encodes CASSSGTSDQPQHF.

The gene calls are TRBV14 and TRBJ1-1, with D uncertain. V lost 2 bases to trimming and J lost 7 bases, with 8 bases between them. The V gene's germline CDR1 is SGHDN and CDR2 FVKESK. The CDR3 contains 12 residues. CDR3 in amino acids: CASSQLSIEAFF. In nucleotides, the CDR3 is TGTGCCAGCAGCCAATTGAGCATTGAAGCTTTCTTT. The full variable domain, with the rest looked up from reference TRBV14 and TRBJ1-1, is EAGVTQFPSHSVIEKGQTVTLRCDPISGHDNLYWYRRVMGKEIKFLLHFVKESKQDESGMPNNRFLAERTGGTYSTLKVQPAELEDSGVYFCASSQLSIEAFFGQGTRLTVV.

The chain recombines TRBV29-1 with TRBJ2-7; 9 bases are a match to TRBD2. Germline trimming cut 0 bases from V and 6 bases from J; bases unmatched to any gene: 9. The germline CDR1 and CDR2 sequences are SQVTM and ANQGSEA. The CDR3 loop spans 15 amino acids. DNA of the CDR3: TGCAGCGTTGAAGATCGTAAGCGGGAGGTGAGCGAGCAGTACTTC. Its translation: CSVEDRKREVSEQYF.

The V gene is TRBV9, the J gene TRBJ2-2, with TRBD2 as a possible D gene (6 bases). The V gene's germline CDR1 is SGDLS and CDR2 YYNGEE. The CDR3 contains 18 residues. Trimming took 1 base from V and 7 from J, leaving 23 bases between them. In DNA, the CDR3 is TGTGCCAGCAGCGTATTCGGTGTGAGAGGAGGGTTTGGCGGGGAGCTGTTTTTT. Translation gives CASSVFGVRGGFGGELFF.

V usage is TRBV19 and J usage is TRBJ2-5, with TRBD1 matching over 7 bases. The CDR3 sequence is 15 residues long. Trimming removed 0 bases from V and 0 bases from J; junction bases left unmatched: 1. Germline CDR1 is LNHDA and CDR2 is SQIVND (reference sequence). CDR3 bases: TGTGCCAGTAGTATAGATGGACAGGACCAAGAGACCCAGTACTTC. Its protein product is CASSIDGQDQETQYF.

The chain couples TRBV5-4 to TRBJ2-7, with 13 bases fitting TRBD2. V lost 0 bases and J lost 10; bases outside the gene matches: 7. Germline V CDR1 and CDR2: SGHNT, YYREEE (reference sequence). This CDR3 comprises 15 residues. CDR3 in DNA: TGTGCCAGCAGCTTGGGGGCGGGACTAGCGGGACCTCAGTACTTC. It codes for CASSLGAGLAGPQYF.

This chain links TRBV9 with TRBJ2-3; no reliable D call. Germline V gives CDR1 SGDLS, CDR2 YYNGEE. Trimming pared 5 bases from V and 6 bases from J, leaving 19 bases between. This CDR3 region has 15 residues. The CDR3 loop is CASSRSPSVGDTQYF. The CDR3 region has the DNA TGTGCCAGCAGTCGGTCGCCCTCAGTGGGCGATACGCAGTATTTT.

This chain uses TRBV6-6 with TRBJ2-1; D is tentatively TRBD1 or TRBD2 (5 bases each). V dropped 6 bases and J dropped 7 bases, with 16 bases sitting between them. This CDR3 is 14 amino acids long. Germline V gene lookup returns CDR1 MNHNY and CDR2 SVGAGI (reference sequence). CDR3 loop: CASSMGPYGNEQFF. For the CDR3, the DNA is TGTGCCAGCAGCATGGGACCCTATGGGAATGAGCAGTTCTTC.

Only one count was recorded for this clone. It is likely a read error, because the conserved phenylalanine at the end of the CDR3 is missing. No DNA is shown, since the ends of the CDR3 on it are uncertain; the CDR3 is the one TCRdb lists. The V call is TRBV11-1, the J call TRBJ2-6. The CDR3 extends over 9 residues, inclusive of both ends. CDR1 and CDR2 (germline): SGHAT, FQDESV (reference sequence). CDR3: CASSLEVGL.

Here the CDR3 DNA reads TGTGCCAGCAGTTACTCGCTAGCGGGGGATTCCTACGAGCAGTACTTC. Its translation: CASSYSLAGDSYEQYF. The chain employs TRBV6-5 and TRBJ2-5; 10 bases are shared with TRBD2. The J call may be in error: the DNA end matches TRBJ2-7 better. This CDR3 region has 16 residues. CDR1 is MNHEY and CDR2 is SVGAGI in the germline V gene.

This chain uses TRBV9 with TRBJ1-1; unclear D gene. Germline V gene sequence: CDR1 SGDLS, CDR2 YYNGEE. This CDR3 has 13 residues. The V gene lost 6 bases and the J gene lost 2 bases, with 11 bases spanning the gap. In DNA, the CDR3 is TGTGCCAGCAATACCGTAGGAAACACTGAAGCTTTCTTT. Amino acids: CASNTVGNTEAFF.

CDR3 DNA sequence: TGTGCCAGCAGCTTGTGGGGGCGAGATTCACCCCTCCACTTT. Its protein product is CASSLWGRDSPLHF. The V gene is TRBV5-6, the J gene TRBJ1-6; D is perhaps TRBD1 (6 bases). CDR1 and CDR2 from the germline V gene are SGHDT and YYEEEE. This CDR3 has 14 amino acids. Trimming took 1 base from V and 8 from J, leaving 10 bases between them.

The chain has TRBV18 and TRBJ2-7; the match to TRBD1 covers 10 bases. The germline V gene encodes CDR1 KGHSH and CDR2 LQKENI. This CDR3 spans 13 amino acids. The J segment lost 7 bases and the V segment lost 5 bases, leaving 5 bases of the junction unmatched. CDR3 DNA sequence: TGTGCCAGCTCAACAGACAGGGGGCTTGAGCAGTACTTC. It translates to CASSTDRGLEQYF.

CDR3 nucleotides: TGTGCCAGCAGCTTATTGAAGGGGGAGGGTGAAGCTTTCTTT. It is translated as CASSLLKGEGEAFF. The chain carries TRBV7-9 and TRBJ1-1; TRBD1 might be the D (6 bases). The CDR3 totals 14 residues. The germline V gene has CDR1 SEHNR and CDR2 FQNEAQ (reference sequence). Trimming left V 2 bases short and J 7 bases short, with 14 bases between.

The chain uses TRBV7-3 and TRBJ2-3, with a tentative D call TRBD1 (5 bases). CDR1 is SGHTA and CDR2 is FQGTGA in the germline V gene. V lost 3 bases, J lost 2 bases, and 9 bases lay in between. This CDR3 is built from 14 residues. In DNA form, the CDR3 reads TGTGCCAGCAGCTTGACAGCGATCACAGATACGCAGTATTTT. Its translation is CASSLTAITDTQYF.

As for this clone: Germline and junction disagree at one end, which may indicate a read error. The chain joins TRBV7-7 to TRBJ2-5, with 7 bases lining up with TRBD1. The length of the CDR3 is 13 residues. CDR1 and CDR2 (germline): SSHAT, FNYEAQ (reference sequence). Here the CDR3 DNA reads TGTGCTAGCAGCTCACAGGGGCAAGAGACCCAGTACTTC. Its translation is CASSSQGQETQYF.

The rearrangement links TRBV9 to TRBJ1-1; D is ambiguous. V dropped 4 bases and J dropped 0 bases, with 7 bases sitting between them. The germline CDR1 and CDR2 sequences are SGDLS and YYNGEE. The CDR3 is made up of 13 amino acids. In DNA form, the CDR3 reads TGTGCCAGCAGCCCAGGACTGAACACTGAAGCTTTCTTT. As protein: CASSPGLNTEAFF.

The chain is built from TRBV15 and TRBJ1-5, with 8 bases aligning to TRBD1. Germline V CDR1 and CDR2: LNHNV, YYDKDF (reference sequence). This CDR3 has 15 amino acids. With V trimmed by 1 base and J by 6 bases, 5 bases remained unmatched. The CDR3 region has the DNA TGTGCCACCAGCAGAGGGCGACAGGGGACTCAGCCCCAGCATTTT. Translated, it gives CATSRGRQGTQPQHF.

The gene calls are TRBV28 and TRBJ1-5, with a possible D match to TRBD1 (5 bases). V lost 5 bases and J 6 bases, leaving 14 bases between the germline ends. The CDR3 consists of 14 residues. Germline V gene sequence: CDR1 MDHEN, CDR2 SYDVKM. CDR3 region: CASSIATGGQPQHF. DNA for the CDR3: TGTGCCAGCAGTATTGCCACCGGGGGTCAGCCCCAGCATTTT.

This chain joins TRBV28 and TRBJ1-1; D uncertain. Germline loops: CDR1 MDHEN, CDR2 SYDVKM. With 2 bases removed from V and 0 bases from J, the gap between germline ends came to 13 bases. CDR3 size: 16 residues. The CDR3 region is CASSLRAGSLNTEAFF. CDR3 DNA: TGTGCCAGCAGTTTAAGGGCTGGCAGCTTGAACACTGAAGCTTTCTTT. Together with reference TRBV28 and TRBJ1-1, the CDR3 gives the full variable domain: DVKVTQSSRYLVKRTGEKVFLECVQDMDHENMFWYRQDPGLGLRLIYFSYDVKMKEKGDIPEGYSVSREKKERFSLILESASTNQTSMYLCASSLRAGSLNTEAFFGQGTRLTVV.

In DNA form, the CDR3 reads TGTGCCAGCGCGACAGGGACGACAGATACGCAGTATTTT. Residues: CASATGTTDTQYF. This sequence joins TRBV19 and TRBJ2-3; 7 bases fit TRBD1. The CDR3 is 13 amino acids. The J segment lost 3 bases and the V segment lost 9 bases, leaving 6 bases of the junction unmatched. CDR1 and CDR2 (germline): LNHDA, SQIVND (reference sequence). The whole variable domain, remainder taken from reference TRBV19 and TRBJ2-3, is DGGITQSPKYLFRKEGQNVTLSCEQNLNHDAMYWYRQDPGQGLRLIYYSQIVNDFQKGDIAEGYSVSREKKESFPLTVTSAQKNPTAFYLCASATGTTDTQYFGPGTRLTVL.

This CDR3 is CAGKLENQETQYF. The CDR3 DNA sequence: TGTGCCGGAAAACTAGAGAACCAAGAGACCCAGTACTTC. The chain has TRBV30 and TRBJ2-5, with TRBD2 as a possible D gene (5 bases). The CDR3 has 13 amino acids. Deletions cut 8 bases from V and 0 bases from J, with 13 bases between. CDR1 GTSNPN and CDR2 SVGIG come from the germline V gene (reference sequence).

This CDR3 is CAWSVGLDNEQFF. DNA of the CDR3: TGTGCCTGGAGTGTAGGGCTTGACAATGAGCAGTTCTTC. The chain has TRBV30 and TRBJ2-1; D unresolved. Germline CDR1 is GTSNPN and CDR2 is SVGIG (reference sequence). The CDR3 is 13 amino acids. V lost 0 bases to trimming and J lost 5 bases, with 8 bases between them.

The genes are TRBV9 and TRBJ2-2; 7 bases match TRBD2. Germline CDR1 reads SGDLS; CDR2 reads YYNGEE. This CDR3 is built from 18 residues. V lost 4 bases to trimming and J lost 2 bases; unmatched junction nucleotides: 14. The CDR3 nucleotides are TGTGCCAGCAGCCCACAAAGGTTTCTAGCGGTAAACACCGGGGAGCTGTTTTTT. Translating gives CASSPQRFLAVNTGELFF.

The genes are TRBV28 and TRBJ2-5; 9 nucleotides align to TRBD2. The CDR3 contains 15 residues. Germline assignment: CDR1 MDHEN and CDR2 SYDVKM. V shed 6 bases and J 2 bases; nucleotides not matched to a gene: 7. The CDR3 region is CASSPGGRVQETQYF. The CDR3 coding sequence is TGTGCCAGCAGCCCCGGCGGGAGGGTTCAAGAGACCCAGTACTTC.

The J gene is TRBJ2-3, the V gene TRBV30; D remains unclear. The V end lost 3 bases, the J end lost 3 bases, and 7 bases lay between the germline ends. This CDR3 comprises 12 residues. Germline CDR1 GTSNPN, CDR2 SVGIG (reference sequence). The CDR3: CAWRVGTDTQYF. The CDR3 coding sequence is TGTGCCTGGAGGGTGGGGACAGATACGCAGTATTTT.

V is TRBV2 and J is TRBJ1-1, with 10 bases aligning to TRBD1. CDR1 and CDR2 (germline): SNHLY, FYNNEI. V shed 6 bases, J shed 6 bases, and the junction held 10 bases outside the gene matches. CDR3 size: 15 residues. In DNA, the CDR3 is TGTGCCAGCAGCGGTACTGACAGGGGGCGGGCTGAAGCTTTCTTT. It specifies CASSGTDRGRAEAFF.